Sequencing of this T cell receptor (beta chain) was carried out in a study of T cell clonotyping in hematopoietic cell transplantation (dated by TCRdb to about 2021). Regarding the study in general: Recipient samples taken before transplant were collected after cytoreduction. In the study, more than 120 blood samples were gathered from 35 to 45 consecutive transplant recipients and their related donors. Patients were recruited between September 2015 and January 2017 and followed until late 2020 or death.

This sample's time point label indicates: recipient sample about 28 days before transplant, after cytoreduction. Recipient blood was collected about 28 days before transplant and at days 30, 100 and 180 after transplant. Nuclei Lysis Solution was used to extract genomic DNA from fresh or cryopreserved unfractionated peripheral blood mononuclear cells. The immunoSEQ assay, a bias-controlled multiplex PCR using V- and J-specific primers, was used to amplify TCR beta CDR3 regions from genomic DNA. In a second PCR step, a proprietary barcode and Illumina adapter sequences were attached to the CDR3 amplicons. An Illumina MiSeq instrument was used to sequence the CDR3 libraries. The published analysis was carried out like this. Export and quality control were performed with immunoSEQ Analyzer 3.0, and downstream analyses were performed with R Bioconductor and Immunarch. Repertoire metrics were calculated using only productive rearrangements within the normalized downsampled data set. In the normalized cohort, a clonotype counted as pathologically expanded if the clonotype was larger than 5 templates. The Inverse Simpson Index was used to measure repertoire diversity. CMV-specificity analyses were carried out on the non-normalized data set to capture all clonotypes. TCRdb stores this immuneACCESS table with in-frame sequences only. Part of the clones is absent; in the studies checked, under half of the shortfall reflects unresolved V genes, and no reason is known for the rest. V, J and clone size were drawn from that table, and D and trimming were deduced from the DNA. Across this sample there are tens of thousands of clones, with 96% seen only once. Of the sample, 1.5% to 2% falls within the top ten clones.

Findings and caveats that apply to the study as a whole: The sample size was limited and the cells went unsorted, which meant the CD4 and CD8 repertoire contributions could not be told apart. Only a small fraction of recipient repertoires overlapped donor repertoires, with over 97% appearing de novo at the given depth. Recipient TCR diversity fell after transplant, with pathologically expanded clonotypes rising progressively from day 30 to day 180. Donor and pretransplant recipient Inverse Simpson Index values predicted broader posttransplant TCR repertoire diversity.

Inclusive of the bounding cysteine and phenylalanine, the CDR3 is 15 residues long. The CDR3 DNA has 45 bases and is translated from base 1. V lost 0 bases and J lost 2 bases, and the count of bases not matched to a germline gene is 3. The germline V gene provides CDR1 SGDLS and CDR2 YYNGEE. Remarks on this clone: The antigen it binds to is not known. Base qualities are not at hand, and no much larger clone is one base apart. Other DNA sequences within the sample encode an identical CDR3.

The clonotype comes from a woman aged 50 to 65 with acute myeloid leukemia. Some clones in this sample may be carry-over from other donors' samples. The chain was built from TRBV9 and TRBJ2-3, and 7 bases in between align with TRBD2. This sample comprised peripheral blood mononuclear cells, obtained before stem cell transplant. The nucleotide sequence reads TGTGCCAGCAGCGTAGCGGGAGGTTACACAGATACGCAGTATTTT. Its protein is CASSVAGGYTDTQYF.